This T cell receptor beta chain derives from a study of blood T cell repertoires in COVID-19. Whole-study context: The United States, Italy and Spain supplied acute and convalescent COVID-19 samples. T cells, B-cell-depleted T cells, or PBMCs provided the cDNA or gDNA that served as material.

Clones were sequenced by immunoSEQ multiplex PCR, and TCRdb holds only the in-frame ones, with some missing. The sample contains around 30,000 clones, around 90% of which appear only once. Trimming took 1 base from V and 0 from J; bases not matched to a gene: 3. The CDR3 extends over 17 amino acids. Germline V gene data show CDR1 as LGHNA and CDR2 as YNFKEQ. This clone has more than one count but fewer than ten. Material for sequencing was peripheral blood. This sequence was found in a woman aged 40 to 50 with active or convalescent COVID-19. This rearrangement joins TRBV4-2 to TRBJ1-6, with 7 bases aligning to TRBD1. The CDR3 sequence is CASSQGNRGSYNSPLHF. The CDR3, as DNA: TGTGCCAGCAGCCAAGGGAACAGGGGCTCCTATAATTCACCCCTCCACTTT.